The sequence of this T cell receptor beta chain was determined in a study of blood T cell repertoires in COVID-19 (dated by TCRdb to the early 2020s). Looking at the study overall: Samples from collaborators originated in the United States, Italy and Spain and spanned both the acute and convalescent phases of COVID-19. The prospective study material was composed of cDNA or gDNA derived from T cells, B-cell-depleted T cells, or PBMCs. The dataset comprised deeply sampled blood TCRbeta repertoires from subjects exposed to, actively infected with, or recovered from COVID-19. The repertoires were made available in a free public database intended to serve as a resource for research on the immune response to SARS-CoV-2. Samples came from the ongoing ImmuneRACE study (first 160 participants) plus 1,254 subjects from 6 global collaborators. Nearly every sample came with metadata listing a de-identified subject ID, COVID-19 status, age in years and sex. Where HLA class I and class II types were available, the types were taken from metadata supplied by the sample provider, not from assay-based typing. Study-wide findings and limitations: How much clinical and demographic metadata was included differed by source and by participant, and the metadata was provided uncurated.

This clone appeared a single time. The specificity of this receptor is unknown. It has no much larger one-base neighbor in the sample; base qualities were not kept. The immunoSEQ Assay, a bias-controlled multiplex PCR, was used to amplify TCRbeta CDR3 regions from genomic DNA. In the authors' own workflow: Within the assay, amplification of reference gene primers was used to estimate how many nucleated cells each sample contained. To quantify the absolute abundance of each unique TCRbeta CDR3 rearrangement, sequence reads were collapsed and filtered. For each sample, productive Simpson clonality was calculated by taking the square root of Simpson's diversity index across productive rearrangements. What TCRdb holds here is the immuneACCESS table cut down to in-frame rearrangements. Part of the clones is not present; checked against another copy, under half of the missing clones reflect an unresolved V gene, and the others are unexplained. D and trimming were read from the DNA, whereas the V and J calls and clone size are those reported in that table. The sample table contains 150,000 to 200,000 clones; only one count was recorded for roughly three quarters of them. The top ten hold 17% of the sample.

Whole blood was collected in K2EDTA tubes by collaborating institutions according to the institutions' own protocols. For TCRbeta analysis, collaborators shipped samples as frozen whole blood, isolated PBMCs, or DNA extracted from either of those sample types. Trimming removed 4 bases from V and 9 bases from J; the gene matches leave 12 bases unexplained. The CDR3 covers 15 residues, taking in both the cysteine and the phenylalanine. Only the CDR3 portion is preserved as DNA: 45 bases, with reading frame beginning at the first base. CDR1 SGHTA and CDR2 FQGTGA were looked up in the germline V gene. This receptor was obtained from a man aged 55 to 70 with active or convalescent COVID-19. Recombination linked TRBV7-3 to TRBJ2-1, with 7 bases in between that match TRBD2. What was sequenced was peripheral blood. CDR3 loop: CASSSAFRPGGEQFF. The DNA is TGTGCCAGCAGCTCCGCTTTCCGCCCGGGAGGTGAGCAGTTCTTC.